This T cell receptor (beta chain) was documented in a study of cytomegalovirus exposure and HLA in healthy donors. Donors were ostensibly healthy at sampling, although undocumented immune exposures were probable. Germline assignment: CDR1 MRHNA and CDR2 SNTAGT. J gave up 4 bases and V 2 bases, and 3 bases lay outside the gene matches. The CDR3 extends over 14 amino acids. PCR employed 60 Vbeta and 13 Jbeta primers. Repertoires were generated with immunoSEQ multiplex PCR, while TCRdb's copy carries only in-frame clones and drops some. The sample records 270,000 or so clones, 80% to 95% being singletons.

This receptor was obtained from a girl aged 2 to 9 in good health and CMV-seronegative. This chain uses TRBV6-4 with TRBJ1-2; 8 bases are shared with TRBD1. The sample was PBMCs. CDR3 DNA: TGTGCCAGCAGTGACGCCGGACAGGGCTATGGCTACACCTTC. This codes for CASSDAGQGYGYTF.